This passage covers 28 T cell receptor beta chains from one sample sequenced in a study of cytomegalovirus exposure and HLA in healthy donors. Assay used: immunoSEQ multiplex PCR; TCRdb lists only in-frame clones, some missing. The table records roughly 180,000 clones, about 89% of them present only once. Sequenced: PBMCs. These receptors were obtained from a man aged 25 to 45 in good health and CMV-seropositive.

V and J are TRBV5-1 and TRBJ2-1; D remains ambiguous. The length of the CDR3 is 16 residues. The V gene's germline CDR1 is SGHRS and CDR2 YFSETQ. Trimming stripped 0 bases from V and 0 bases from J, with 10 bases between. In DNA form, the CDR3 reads TGCGCCAGCAGCTTGGAGGCCAGCAACTCCTACAATGAGCAGTTCTTC. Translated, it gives CASSLEASNSYNEQFF.

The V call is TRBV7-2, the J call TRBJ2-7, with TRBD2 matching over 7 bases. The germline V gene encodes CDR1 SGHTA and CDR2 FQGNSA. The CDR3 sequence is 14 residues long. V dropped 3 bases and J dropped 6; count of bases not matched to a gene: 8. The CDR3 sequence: CASSFGGGSGEQYF. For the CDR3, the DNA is TGTGCCAGCAGCTTCGGGGGAGGGAGTGGCGAGCAGTACTTC.

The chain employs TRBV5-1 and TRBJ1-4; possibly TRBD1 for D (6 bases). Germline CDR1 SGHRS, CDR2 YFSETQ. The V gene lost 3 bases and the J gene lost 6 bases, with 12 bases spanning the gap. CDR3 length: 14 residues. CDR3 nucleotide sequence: TGCGCCAGCAGCTACAGGGATACGGATGAAAAACTGTTTTTT. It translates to CASSYRDTDEKLFF.

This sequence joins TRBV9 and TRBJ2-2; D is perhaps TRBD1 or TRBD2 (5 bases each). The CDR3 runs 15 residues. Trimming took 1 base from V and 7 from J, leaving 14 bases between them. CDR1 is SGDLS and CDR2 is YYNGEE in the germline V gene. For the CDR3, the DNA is TGTGCCAGCAGCGTAATGGGACGAGTCGGCGGGGAGCTGTTTTTT. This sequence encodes CASSVMGRVGGELFF.

Written as DNA, the CDR3 is TGTGCCAGCAGTGCAGACTACGAGCAGTACTTC. Protein sequence: CASSADYEQYF. V gene TRBV13 combines with J gene TRBJ2-7; D unresolved. The germline gives CDR1 PRHDT, CDR2 FYEKMQ (reference sequence). The CDR3 has 11 residues. Trimming cost V 6 bases and J 3 bases, with 6 bases left between them.

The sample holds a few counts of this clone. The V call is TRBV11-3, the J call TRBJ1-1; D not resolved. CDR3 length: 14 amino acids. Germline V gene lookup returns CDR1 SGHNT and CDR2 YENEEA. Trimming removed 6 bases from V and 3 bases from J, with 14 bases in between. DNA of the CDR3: TGTGCCAGCAGTCCCCATCCCGGGGACACTGAAGCTTTCTTT. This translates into CASSPHPGDTEAFF.

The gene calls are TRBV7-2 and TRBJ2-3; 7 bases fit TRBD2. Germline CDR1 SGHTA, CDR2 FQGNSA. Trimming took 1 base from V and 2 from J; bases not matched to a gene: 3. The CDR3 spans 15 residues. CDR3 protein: CASSLGSGITDTQYF. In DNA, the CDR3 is TGTGCCAGCAGCTTAGGGAGCGGGATCACAGATACGCAGTATTTT.

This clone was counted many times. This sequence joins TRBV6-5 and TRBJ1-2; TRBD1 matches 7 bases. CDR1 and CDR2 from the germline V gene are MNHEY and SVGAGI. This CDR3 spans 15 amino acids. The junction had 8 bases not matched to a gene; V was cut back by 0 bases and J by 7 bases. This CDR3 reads CASSYSGAGGRGYTF. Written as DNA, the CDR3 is TGTGCCAGCAGTTACTCGGGGGCAGGGGGTCGTGGCTACACCTTC.

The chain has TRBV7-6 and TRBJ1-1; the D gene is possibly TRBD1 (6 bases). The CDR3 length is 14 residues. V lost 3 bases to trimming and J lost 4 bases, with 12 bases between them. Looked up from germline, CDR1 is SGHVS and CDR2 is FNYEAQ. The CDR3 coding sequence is TGTGCCAGCAGCTTGGGGGGCGAGGTCACTGAAGCTTTCTTT. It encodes CASSLGGEVTEAFF.

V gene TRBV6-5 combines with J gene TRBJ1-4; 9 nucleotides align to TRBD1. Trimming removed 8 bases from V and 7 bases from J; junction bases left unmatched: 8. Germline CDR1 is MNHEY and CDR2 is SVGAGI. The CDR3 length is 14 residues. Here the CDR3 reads CASASRDRVEKLFF. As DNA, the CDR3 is TGTGCCAGCGCGTCACGGGACAGGGTTGAAAAACTGTTTTTT.

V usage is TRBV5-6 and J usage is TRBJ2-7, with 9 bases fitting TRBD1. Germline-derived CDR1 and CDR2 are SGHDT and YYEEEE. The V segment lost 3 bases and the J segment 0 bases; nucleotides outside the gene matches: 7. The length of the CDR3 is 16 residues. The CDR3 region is CASSSAWDRASYEQYF. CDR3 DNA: TGTGCCAGCAGCTCAGCATGGGACAGGGCCTCCTACGAGCAGTACTTC.

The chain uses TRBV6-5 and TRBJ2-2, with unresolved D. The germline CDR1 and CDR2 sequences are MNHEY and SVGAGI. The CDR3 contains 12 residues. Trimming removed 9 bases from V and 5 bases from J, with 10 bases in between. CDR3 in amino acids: CARHRRTGELFF. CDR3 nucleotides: TGTGCCAGACACCGGCGGACCGGGGAGCTGTTTTTT.

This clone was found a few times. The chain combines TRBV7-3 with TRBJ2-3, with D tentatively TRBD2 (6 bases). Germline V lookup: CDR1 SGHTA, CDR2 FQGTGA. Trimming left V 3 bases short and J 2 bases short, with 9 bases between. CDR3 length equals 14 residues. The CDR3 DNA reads TGTGCCAGCAGCTTGGCGGGGCTCACAGATACGCAGTATTTT. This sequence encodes CASSLAGLTDTQYF.

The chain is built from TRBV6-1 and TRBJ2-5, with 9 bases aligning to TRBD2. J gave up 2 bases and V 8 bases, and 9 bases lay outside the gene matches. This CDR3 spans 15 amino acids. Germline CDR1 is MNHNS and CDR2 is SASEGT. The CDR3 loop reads CASLPSLAGQETQYF. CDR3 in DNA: TGTGCCAGCCTCCCCAGCCTAGCGGGGCAAGAGACCCAGTACTTC.

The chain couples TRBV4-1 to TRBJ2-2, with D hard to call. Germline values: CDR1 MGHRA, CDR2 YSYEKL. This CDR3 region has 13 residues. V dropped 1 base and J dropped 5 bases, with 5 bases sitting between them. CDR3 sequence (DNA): TGCGCCAGCAGCCAAGTACTTACCGGGGAGCTGTTTTTT. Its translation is CASSQVLTGELFF.

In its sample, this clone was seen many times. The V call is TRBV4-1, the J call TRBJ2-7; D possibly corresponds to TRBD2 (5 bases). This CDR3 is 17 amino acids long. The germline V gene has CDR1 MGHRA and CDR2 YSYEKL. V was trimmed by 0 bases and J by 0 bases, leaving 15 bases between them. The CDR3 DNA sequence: TGCGCCAGCAGCCAAGATGAGGGAGTCCTAGGCTCCTACGAGCAGTACTTC. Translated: CASSQDEGVLGSYEQYF.

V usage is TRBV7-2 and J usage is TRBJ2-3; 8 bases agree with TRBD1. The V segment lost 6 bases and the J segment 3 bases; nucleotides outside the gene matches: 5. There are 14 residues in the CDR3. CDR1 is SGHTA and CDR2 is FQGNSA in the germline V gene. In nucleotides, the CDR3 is TGTGCCAGCAGAAGGGACAGGCGGACAGATACGCAGTATTTT. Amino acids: CASRRDRRTDTQYF.

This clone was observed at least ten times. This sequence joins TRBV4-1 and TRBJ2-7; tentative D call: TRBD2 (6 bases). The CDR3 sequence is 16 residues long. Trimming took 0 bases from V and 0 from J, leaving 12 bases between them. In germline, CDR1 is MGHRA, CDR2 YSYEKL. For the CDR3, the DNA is TGCGCCAGCAGCCAAGACTACGGGGGTAGCTCCTACGAGCAGTACTTC. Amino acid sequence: CASSQDYGGSSYEQYF.

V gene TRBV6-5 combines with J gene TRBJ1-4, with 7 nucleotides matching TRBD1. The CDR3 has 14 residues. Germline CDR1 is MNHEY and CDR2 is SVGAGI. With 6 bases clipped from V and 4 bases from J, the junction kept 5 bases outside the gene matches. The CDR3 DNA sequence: TGTGCCAGCAGCCAACAGGGGCTTAATGAAAAACTGTTTTTT. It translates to CASSQQGLNEKLFF.

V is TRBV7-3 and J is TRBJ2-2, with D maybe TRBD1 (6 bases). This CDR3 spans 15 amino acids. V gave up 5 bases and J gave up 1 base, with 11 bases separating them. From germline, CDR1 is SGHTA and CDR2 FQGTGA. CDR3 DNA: TGTGCCAGCAGCGGTGGACAGATGAACACCGGGGAGCTGTTTTTT. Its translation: CASSGGQMNTGELFF.

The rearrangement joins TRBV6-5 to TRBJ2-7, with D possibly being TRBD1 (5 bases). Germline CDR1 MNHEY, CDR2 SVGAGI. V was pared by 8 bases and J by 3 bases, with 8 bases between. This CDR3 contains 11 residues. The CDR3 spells CASQDSYEQYF. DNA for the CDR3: TGTGCCAGCCAAGACAGCTACGAGCAGTACTTC.

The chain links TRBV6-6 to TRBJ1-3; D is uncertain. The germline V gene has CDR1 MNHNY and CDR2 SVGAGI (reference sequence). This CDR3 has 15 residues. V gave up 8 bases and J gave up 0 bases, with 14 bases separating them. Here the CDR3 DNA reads TGTGCCAGCGGGATGGCCGGGCGCTCTGGAAACACCATATATTTT. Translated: CASGMAGRSGNTIYF.

The CDR3, as DNA: TGTGCCAGCAGCTTAGGGTGGGAGGACAGGGGGGACCAAGAGACCCAGTACTTC. Amino acid sequence: CASSLGWEDRGDQETQYF. The rearrangement joins TRBV7-6 to TRBJ2-5, with 10 nucleotides matching TRBD1. The V and J ends lost 1 base and 0 bases, in that order; junction bases with no gene match: 8. The germline CDR1 and CDR2 sequences are SGHVS and FNYEAQ. CDR3 length: 18 amino acids.

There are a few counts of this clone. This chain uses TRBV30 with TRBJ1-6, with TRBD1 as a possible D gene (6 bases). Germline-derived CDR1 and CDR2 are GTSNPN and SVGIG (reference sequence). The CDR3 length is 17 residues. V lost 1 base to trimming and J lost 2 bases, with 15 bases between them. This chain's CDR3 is CAWSDRTVGTYNSPLHF. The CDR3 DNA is TGTGCCTGGAGTGATCGGACAGTCGGGACCTATAATTCACCCCTCCACTTT.

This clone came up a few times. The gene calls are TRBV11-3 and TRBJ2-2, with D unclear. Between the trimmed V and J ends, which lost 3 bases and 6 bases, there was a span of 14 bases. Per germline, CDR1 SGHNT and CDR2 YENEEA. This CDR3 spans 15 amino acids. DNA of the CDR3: TGTGCCAGCAGCTTCCGAGTAGGGCAAGCCGGGGAGCTGTTTTTT. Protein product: CASSFRVGQAGELFF.

CDR3 in DNA: TGCGCCAGCAGCTATACGACTAGCGGGGGTTACGAGCAGTACTTC. It translates to CASSYTTSGGYEQYF. The chain couples TRBV4-3 to TRBJ2-7, with TRBD2 matching over 12 bases. The germline V gene encodes CDR1 LGHNA and CDR2 YSLEER. V shed 5 bases, J shed 4 bases, and the junction held 6 bases outside the gene matches. CDR3 length: 15 amino acids.

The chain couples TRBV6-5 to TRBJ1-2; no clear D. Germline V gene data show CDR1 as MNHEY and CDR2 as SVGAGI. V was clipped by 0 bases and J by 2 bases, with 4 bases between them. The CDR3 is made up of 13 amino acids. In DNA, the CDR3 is TGTGCCAGCAGTTACTCGGGGAACTATGGCTACACCTTC. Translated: CASSYSGNYGYTF.

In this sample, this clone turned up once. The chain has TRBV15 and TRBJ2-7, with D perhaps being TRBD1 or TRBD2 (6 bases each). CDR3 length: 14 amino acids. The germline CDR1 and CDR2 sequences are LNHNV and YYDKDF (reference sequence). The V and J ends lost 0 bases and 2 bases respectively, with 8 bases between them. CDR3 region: CATSRDGGPYEQYF. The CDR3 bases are TGTGCCACCAGCAGAGATGGGGGGCCCTACGAGCAGTACTTC.